This is a list of T cell receptor beta chains from one sample in a study of cytomegalovirus exposure and HLA in healthy donors. Assay: immunoSEQ multiplex PCR; the TCRdb copy retains only in-frame clones and omits some. This sample yields roughly 180,000 clones, of which 8.5% to 10% are seen a single time; approximately 1.4% belongs to the top ten. Sequencing was done on a sample of PBMCs. The origin of the receptors is a young woman in good health and CMV-seropositive. The CDR3 runs from the conserved cysteine through the conserved F or W. A D gene is named only where the DNA matches it firmly. Clone size is stated in some rows and not others, as once, few, many or a class when expanded.

J gene: TRBJ1-3
D gene: -
V gene: TRBV18
clone size: -
CDR3 DNA: TGTGCCAGCTCACCTTCAACTTCTGGAAACACCATATATTTT
CDR3 protein: CASSPSTSGNTIYF

J gene: TRBJ2-7
D gene: TRBD1
V gene: TRBV4-1
clone size: few
CDR3 DNA: TGCGCCAGCAGCAAACCCATCAGGGGGCGCGATTACGAGCAGTACTTC
CDR3 protein: CASSKPIRGRDYEQYF

J gene: TRBJ2-7
D gene: -
V gene: TRBV4-1
clone size: few
CDR3 DNA: TGCGCCAGCAGCCAAGAGCAGGCCCATTCCTACGAGCAGTACTTC
CDR3 protein: CASSQEQAHSYEQYF

J gene: TRBJ2-1
D gene: -
V gene: TRBV4-1
clone size: few
CDR3 DNA: TGCGCCAGCAGCCCCCAACTAGCCAACTCCTACAATGAGCAGTTCTTC
CDR3 protein: CASSPQLANSYNEQFF

J gene: TRBJ1-4
D gene: -
V gene: TRBV5-1
clone size: -
CDR3 DNA: TGCGCCAGCAGCTTGAACTATGGTGGCGGTGAAAAACTGTTTTTT
CDR3 protein: CASSLNYGGGEKLFF

J gene: TRBJ2-1
D gene: TRBD2
V gene: TRBV5-1
clone size: -
CDR3 DNA: TGCGCCAGCAGCTTGCTGCTAGCGGGAGGTACTTACAATGAGCAGTTCTTC
CDR3 protein: CASSLLLAGGTYNEQFF

J gene: TRBJ2-7
D gene: -
V gene: TRBV5-1
clone size: few
CDR3 DNA: TGCGCCAGCAGCTCGGGTCATTACGAGCAGTACTTC
CDR3 protein: CASSSGHYEQYF

J gene: TRBJ2-5
D gene: TRBD1
V gene: TRBV30
clone size: few
CDR3 DNA: TGTGCCTGGGGCAGGGGGCCAGAGACCCAGTACTTC
CDR3 protein: CAWGRGPETQYF

J gene: TRBJ2-4
D gene: TRBD2
V gene: TRBV11-2
clone size: -
CDR3 DNA: TGTGCCAGCAGCCCTTTTATGGGGGGGGCCAAAAACATTCAGTACTTC
CDR3 protein: CASSPFMGGAKNIQYF

J gene: TRBJ1-1
D gene: TRBD1
V gene: TRBV25-1
clone size: -
CDR3 DNA: TGTGCCAGCAGGGTGACAGGGATGAACACTGAAGCTTTCTTT
CDR3 protein: CASRVTGMNTEAFF

J gene: TRBJ1-5
D gene: -
V gene: TRBV19
clone size: few
CDR3 DNA: TGTGCCAGTAGTAGCGGCCTAGCCCAGCATTTT
CDR3 protein: CASSSGLAQHF

J gene: TRBJ2-5
D gene: -
V gene: TRBV7-9
clone size: -
CDR3 DNA: TGTGCCAGCAGCTTAGGGCAGTTCCAAGAGACCCAGTACTTC
CDR3 protein: CASSLGQFQETQYF

J gene: TRBJ2-1
D gene: -
V gene: TRBV11-2
clone size: -
CDR3 DNA: TGTGCCAGCAGCTTAGACTATGAGCAGTTCTTC
CDR3 protein: CASSLDYEQFF

J gene: TRBJ2-5
D gene: TRBD1
V gene: TRBV7-2
clone size: -
CDR3 DNA: TGTGCCAGCAGCTCAGGACAGGGCTTGGGCGAGACCCAGTACTTC
CDR3 protein: CASSSGQGLGETQYF

J gene: TRBJ2-7
D gene: -
V gene: TRBV10-2
clone size: -
CDR3 DNA: TGCGCCAGCAGTAAGGCAGGGGCTGGGGACGAGCAGTACTTC
CDR3 protein: CASSKAGAGDEQYF

J gene: TRBJ2-7
D gene: TRBD1
V gene: TRBV4-1
clone size: few
CDR3 DNA: TGCGCCAGCAGCCGGGACAGGGCCTACGAGCAGTACTTC
CDR3 protein: CASSRDRAYEQYF

J gene: TRBJ2-7
D gene: TRBD2
V gene: TRBV4-1
clone size: -
CDR3 DNA: TGCGCCAGCAGCCAACTCATCCCAGCGGGAATGGTCTACGAGCAGTACTTC
CDR3 protein: CASSQLIPAGMVYEQYF

J gene: TRBJ2-5
D gene: -
V gene: TRBV9
clone size: -
CDR3 DNA: TGTGCCAGCAGCGTAGCTGGTGGGGGGGAGACCCAGTACTTC
CDR3 protein: CASSVAGGGETQYF

J gene: TRBJ2-1
D gene: -
V gene: TRBV30
clone size: few
CDR3 DNA: TGTGCCTGGAGTGTATCCGGTGGTGAGCAGTTCTTC
CDR3 protein: CAWSVSGGEQFF

J gene: TRBJ1-1
D gene: -
V gene: TRBV5-1
clone size: -
CDR3 DNA: TGCGCCAGCAGCTTGGGACAGGAATCGAACACTGAAGCTTTCTTT
CDR3 protein: CASSLGQESNTEAFF

J gene: TRBJ1-2
D gene: TRBD1
V gene: TRBV19
clone size: few
CDR3 DNA: TGTGCCAGTAGCCGACAGGGAGCTAACTATGGCTACACCTTC
CDR3 protein: CASSRQGANYGYTF

J gene: TRBJ2-3
D gene: -
V gene: TRBV7-6
clone size: few
CDR3 DNA: TGTGCCAGCAGCTTAGCGAGGACAGATACGCAGTATTTT
CDR3 protein: CASSLARTDTQYF

J gene: TRBJ2-3
D gene: -
V gene: TRBV20-1
clone size: -
CDR3 DNA: TGCAGTGCTAGCAATCCAGATACGCAGTATTTT
CDR3 protein: CSASNPDTQYF

J gene: TRBJ1-1
D gene: -
V gene: TRBV19
clone size: -
CDR3 DNA: TGTGCCAGTAGTATACGTCACAGGGCAGTATTAAACACTGAAGCTTTCTTT
CDR3 protein: CASSIRHRAVLNTEAFF

J gene: TRBJ2-1
D gene: TRBD2
V gene: TRBV2
clone size: -
CDR3 DNA: TGTGCCACTTATATGCGGGAGAACTACAATGAGCAGTTCTTC
CDR3 protein: CATYMRENYNEQFF

J gene: TRBJ2-7
D gene: -
V gene: TRBV12-5
clone size: -
CDR3 DNA: TGTGCTAGTGGTTTGGAGGGGGTCCCCTACGAGCAGTACTTC
CDR3 protein: CASGLEGVPYEQYF

J gene: TRBJ2-1
D gene: TRBD2
V gene: TRBV27
clone size: -
CDR3 DNA: TGTGCCAGCAGTTACACTAGCGGAGATTACAATGAGCAGTTCTTC
CDR3 protein: CASSYTSGDYNEQFF

J gene: TRBJ2-5
D gene: -
V gene: TRBV25-1
clone size: few
CDR3 DNA: TGTGCCAGCAGTGACGACTCGGGGGGCAAGGGAGAGGAGACCCAGTACTTC
CDR3 protein: CASSDDSGGKGEETQYF

J gene: TRBJ1-2
D gene: -
V gene: TRBV4-1
clone size: few
CDR3 DNA: TGCGCCAGCAGCCAAGATATAACAGGGACATACTATGGCTACACCTTC
CDR3 protein: CASSQDITGTYYGYTF

J gene: TRBJ2-3
D gene: -
V gene: TRBV15
clone size: once
CDR3 DNA: TGTGCCACCAGGCTCGAGTGGGGGGGCACAGATACGCAGTATTTT
CDR3 protein: CATRLEWGGTDTQYF

J gene: TRBJ1-5
D gene: TRBD1
V gene: TRBV2
clone size: few
CDR3 DNA: TGTGCCAGCAGTGAAGCCCGACAGGGCGGCCAGCAGCCCCAGCATTTT
CDR3 protein: CASSEARQGGQQPQHF

J gene: TRBJ2-2
D gene: -
V gene: TRBV7-3
clone size: few
CDR3 DNA: TGTGCCAGCACCCTATCTGTGGGAGGGACAGGCGGGGAGCTGTTTTTT
CDR3 protein: CASTLSVGGTGGELFF

J gene: TRBJ2-7
D gene: -
V gene: TRBV7-9
clone size: few
CDR3 DNA: TGTGCCAGCAGCCCCACAGGGATAAGGGAGCAGTACTTC
CDR3 protein: CASSPTGIREQYF

J gene: TRBJ2-7
D gene: TRBD2
V gene: TRBV12-5
clone size: -
CDR3 DNA: TGTGCTAGTGGTTTGGGACTAGCGGGGACCTACGAGCAGTACTTC
CDR3 protein: CASGLGLAGTYEQYF

J gene: TRBJ2-1
D gene: -
V gene: TRBV7-2
clone size: few
CDR3 DNA: TGTGCCAGCAGCTCACGACGGGACTCCTACAATGAGCAGTTCTTC
CDR3 protein: CASSSRRDSYNEQFF

J gene: TRBJ2-3
D gene: -
V gene: TRBV9
clone size: few
CDR3 DNA: TGTGCCAGCAGCGCAGGGGGGCCACACACAGATACGCAGTATTTT
CDR3 protein: CASSAGGPHTDTQYF

J gene: TRBJ2-1
D gene: -
V gene: TRBV4-2
clone size: few
CDR3 DNA: TGTGCCAGCAGCCAAGATCAAGGCAAGGGGAATGAGCAGTTCTTC
CDR3 protein: CASSQDQGKGNEQFF

J gene: TRBJ2-7
D gene: TRBD2
V gene: TRBV7-9
clone size: few
CDR3 DNA: TGTGCCAGCAGCTCAGCGGGAGTTACCTACGAGCAGTACTTC
CDR3 protein: CASSSAGVTYEQYF

J gene: TRBJ2-3
D gene: -
V gene: TRBV18
clone size: few
CDR3 DNA: TGTGCCAGCTCACCGTCTAGCACAGATACGCAGTATTTT
CDR3 protein: CASSPSSTDTQYF

J gene: TRBJ2-2
D gene: TRBD2
V gene: TRBV28
clone size: -
CDR3 DNA: TGTGCCAGCAGCCAAGGACTAGCGGGACCCAACGGAGGGACCGGGGAGCTGTTTTTT
CDR3 protein: CASSQGLAGPNGGTGELFF

J gene: TRBJ2-7
D gene: -
V gene: TRBV9
clone size: -
CDR3 DNA: TGTGCCAGCAGCGGAGCGCAGGGCCGCAGCTCCTACGAGCAGTACTTC
CDR3 protein: CASSGAQGRSSYEQYF

J gene: TRBJ1-1
D gene: TRBD1
V gene: TRBV10-3
clone size: few
CDR3 DNA: TGTGCCATCAGGGGGGGACAGTTGAACACTGAAGCTTTCTTT
CDR3 protein: CAIRGGQLNTEAFF

J gene: TRBJ1-1
D gene: -
V gene: TRBV5-6
clone size: -
CDR3 DNA: TGTGCCAGCAGCGCCAACAGGCGGCAAGCTTTCTTT
CDR3 protein: CASSANRRQAFF

J gene: TRBJ2-5
D gene: -
V gene: TRBV13
clone size: -
CDR3 DNA: TGTGCCAGCAGCTCCTACCAAGAGACCCAGTACTTC
CDR3 protein: CASSSYQETQYF

J gene: TRBJ1-4
D gene: -
V gene: TRBV5-1
clone size: -
CDR3 DNA: TGCGCCAGCAGCTTCATACCGGCGGGTAATGAAAAACTGTTTTTT
CDR3 protein: CASSFIPAGNEKLFF

J gene: TRBJ2-3
D gene: -
V gene: TRBV18
clone size: few
CDR3 DNA: TGTGCCAGCTCACCACCTCCCGGGAGCACAGATACGCAGTATTTT
CDR3 protein: CASSPPPGSTDTQYF

J gene: TRBJ2-5
D gene: TRBD2
V gene: TRBV2
clone size: -
CDR3 DNA: TGTGCCAGCAGTTCCTCCGGGGGGCTAGCGGGAGAGACCCAGTACTTC
CDR3 protein: CASSSSGGLAGETQYF

J gene: TRBJ2-7
D gene: -
V gene: TRBV4-1
clone size: -
CDR3 DNA: TGCGCCAGCAGCCAAGTACCAGGGAACTCCTACGAGCAGTACTTC
CDR3 protein: CASSQVPGNSYEQYF

J gene: TRBJ2-3
D gene: -
V gene: TRBV11-2
clone size: few
CDR3 DNA: TGTGCCAGCAGCTTAGTCCGACAGGATACGCAGTATTTT
CDR3 protein: CASSLVRQDTQYF